This entry lists 23 T cell receptor beta chains sequenced from one sample in a study of T cell repertoires in cytomegalovirus infection. MiXCR, applied by TCRdb to the reads, yields one record per CDR3 protein. The profile shows some 500,000 distinct CDR3 sequences, approximately 40% of them singletons. Antigen specificity for these receptors is unknown. The material was cultured PBMCs, obtained from culture after CMV antigen stimulation. The receptors derive from a human donor in good health (CMV status not recorded). Some clones in this sample may be carry-over from other donors' samples.

The chain uses TRBV27 and TRBJ1-5; tentatively, D is TRBD1 (5 bases). Germline lookup yields CDR1 MNHEY and CDR2 SMNVEV (reference sequence). The V end was cut by 6 bases, the J end by 7 bases, with 28 bases between. This CDR3 spans 18 amino acids. This chain's CDR3 is CASSPSVVGSGGRQPQHF. CDR3 DNA: TGTGCCAGCAGCCCCTCAGTGGTCGGGAGTGGGGGGAGACAGCCCCAGCATTTT.

Note on this clonotype: As the CDR3 is not closed by the conserved phenylalanine or tryptophan, this likely results from a read error. The chain uses TRBV3-1 and TRBJ1-2, with D uncertain. Trimming took 4 bases from V and 7 from J, leaving 16 bases between them. The CDR3 is 14 residues long. Per the germline V gene, CDR1 is LGHDT and CDR2 is YNNKEL (reference sequence). CDR3: CASSPTRTVFGYTL. The CDR3 nucleotides read TGTGCCAGCAGCCCGACGCGGACCGTATTTGGCTACACCCTC.

This clonotype was picked up one time. This chain links TRBV10-1 with TRBJ2-7; D is ambiguous. This CDR3 is built from 12 residues. Per the germline V gene, CDR1 is WNHNN and CDR2 is SYGVQD (reference sequence). The V gene lost 4 bases and the J gene lost 7 bases, with 11 bases spanning the gap. DNA of the CDR3: TGCGCCAGCAGTGTTGGGGAAGGGGAGCAGTACTTC. As protein: CASSVGEGEQYF.

In its sample, this clonotype was seen a few times. The genes are TRBV7-2 and TRBJ2-7, with D uncertain. Trimming removed 2 bases at V and 3 bases at J, with 8 bases between. This CDR3 comprises 13 residues. The germline CDR1 and CDR2 sequences are SGHTA and FQGNSA. For the CDR3, the DNA is TGTGCCAGCAGCTTATACGGTCGCTACGAGCAGTACTTC. It is translated as CASSLYGRYEQYF.

This clonotype was seen more than once but under ten times. V gene TRBV6-1 combines with J gene TRBJ2-3, with D perhaps matching TRBD2 (5 bases). V lost 10 bases and J 4 bases, leaving 9 bases between the germline ends. This CDR3 contains 11 residues. Germline CDR1 and CDR2: MNHNS and SASEGT. The CDR3 DNA reads as TGTGCCACCAGGAGGCCAGATACGCAGTATTTT. It yields the protein CATRRPDTQYF.

In nucleotides, the CDR3 is TGCAGTGCTTGGCCGGTAGCGGGGGCACTCAAAGATACGCAGTATTTT. Translation gives CSAWPVAGALKDTQYF. The gene calls are TRBV20-1 and TRBJ2-3; 9 bases are a match to TRBD2. There are 16 residues in the CDR3. Germline V gives CDR1 DFQATT, CDR2 SNEGSKA (reference sequence). V shed 5 bases, J shed 5 bases, and the junction held 14 bases outside the gene matches.

A few counts support this clonotype. The genes are TRBV5-5 and TRBJ2-2; D may be TRBD2 (6 bases). Per germline, CDR1 SGHKS and CDR2 YYEKEE (reference sequence). Trimming pared 6 bases from V and 4 bases from J, leaving 10 bases between. The length of the CDR3 is 13 residues. The CDR3 bases are TGTGCCAGCACTACGGGGGTCACCGGGGAGCTGTTTTTT. Translation: CASTTGVTGELFF.

The rearrangement uses TRBV7-9 and TRBJ2-5; D not certain. Germline V gene lookup returns CDR1 SEHNR and CDR2 FQNEAQ (reference sequence). The CDR3 has 14 residues. Trimming pared 4 bases from V and 2 bases from J, leaving 11 bases between. CDR3 DNA: TGTGCCAGCAGCTACCGTGGACCACAAGAGACCCAGTACTTC. Its translation: CASSYRGPQETQYF.

V and J are TRBV20-1 and TRBJ1-6; 7 bases line up with TRBD1. Germline loops: CDR1 DFQATT, CDR2 SNEGSKA (reference sequence). The CDR3 spans 14 residues. With 7 bases clipped from V and 5 bases from J, the junction kept 8 bases outside the gene matches. CDR3 amino acids: CSVTTGWDNSPLHF. As DNA, the CDR3 is TGCAGTGTCACGACAGGGTGGGATAATTCACCCCTCCACTTT.

This clonotype was seen a few times. The chain uses TRBV6-5 and TRBJ1-4; no clear D gene. There are 14 residues in the CDR3. V dropped 5 bases and J dropped 7 bases, with 14 bases sitting between them. Germline CDR1 and CDR2: MNHEY and SVGAGI. The CDR3 sequence: CASSQVAPFEKLFF. The CDR3 nucleotides are TGTGCCAGCAGTCAAGTTGCCCCCTTTGAAAAACTGTTTTTT.

The chain carries TRBV11-2 and TRBJ2-1; perhaps TRBD2 as D (5 bases). The germline V gene has CDR1 SGHAT and CDR2 FQNNGV. CDR3 length: 15 residues. The V end lost 1 base, the J end lost 7 bases, and 14 bases lay between the germline ends. CDR3 loop: CASSLGSGLVNEQFF. The CDR3 DNA reads TGTGCCAGCAGCTTAGGCAGCGGCCTGGTAAATGAGCAGTTCTTC.

The chain has TRBV7-2 and TRBJ2-5; 12 bases are shared with TRBD2. Germline CDR1 is SGHTA and CDR2 is FQGNSA. V lost 5 bases and J lost 5; bases outside the gene matches: 9. The CDR3 is made up of 16 amino acids. CDR3 in amino acids: CASSPPRLAGVETQYF. The CDR3 bases are TGTGCCAGCAGCCCTCCCAGACTAGCGGGAGTGGAGACCCAGTACTTC.

This clonotype came up a few times. V is TRBV7-2 and J is TRBJ1-1; D is ambiguous. The CDR3 consists of 16 residues. Per the germline V gene, CDR1 is SGHTA and CDR2 is FQGNSA. V dropped 1 base and J dropped 4 bases, with 16 bases sitting between them. The DNA for the CDR3 is TGTGCCAGCAGCTTAGGTACCATTAGGTCGGGCACTGAAGCTTTCTTT. Its protein product is CASSLGTIRSGTEAFF. Drawing the rest from reference TRBV7-2 and TRBJ1-1, the complete variable domain is GAGVSQSPSNKVTEKGKDVELRCDPISGHTALYWYRQSLGQGLEFLIYFQGNSAPDKSGLPSDRFSAERTGGSVSTLTIQRTQQEDSAVYLCASSLGTIRSGTEAFFGQGTRLTVV.

CDR3 in amino acids: CASRRVGDIYNEQFF. The CDR3 DNA reads TGTGCCAGCCGCCGGGTGGGGGACATATACAATGAGCAGTTCTTC. The V gene is TRBV6-6, the J gene TRBJ2-1, with TRBD1 as a possible D gene (6 bases). CDR1 is MNHNY, CDR2 SVGAGI, per germline (reference sequence). Trimming stripped 8 bases from V and 4 bases from J, with 18 bases between. CDR3 length equals 15 residues.

The V call is TRBV7-2, the J call TRBJ2-3; D is unresolved. The CDR3 loop spans 16 amino acids. Germline loops: CDR1 SGHTA, CDR2 FQGNSA. The V end lost 1 base, the J end lost 0 bases, and 11 bases lay between the germline ends. The CDR3 sequence: CASSLGVGYSTDTQYF. CDR3 DNA: TGTGCCAGCAGCTTAGGAGTGGGATACAGCACAGATACGCAGTATTTT.

This chain links TRBV4-1 with TRBJ2-3, with TRBD2 as a possible D gene (5 bases). The germline V gene has CDR1 MGHRA and CDR2 YSYEKL. V lost 2 bases and J lost 2, with 14 bases in between. CDR3 length equals 16 residues. CDR3 bases: TGCGCCAGCAGCCAACCCGGGCGGGTCTCCACAGATACGCAGTATTTT. Translated, it gives CASSQPGRVSTDTQYF.

The genes are TRBV24-1 and TRBJ2-2, with D maybe TRBD1 (6 bases). Germline V CDR1 and CDR2: KGHDR, SFDVKD. CDR3 size: 14 residues. Trimming took off 5 bases at V and 10 bases at J, with 16 bases between the two ends. The CDR3 spells CATSASQGREELFF. CDR3 nucleotides: TGTGCCACCAGTGCTAGTCAGGGGAGAGAGGAGCTGTTTTTT.

The chain recombines TRBV10-2 with TRBJ2-3, with D possibly TRBD2 on 6 matching bases. Between the trimmed V and J ends, which lost 3 bases and 3 bases, there was a span of 13 bases. There are 15 residues in the CDR3. Germline CDR1 reads WSHSY; CDR2 reads SAAADI. Written as DNA, the CDR3 is TGCGCCAGCAGTGATAGCGCCGGGGGAACAGATACGCAGTATTTT. Protein sequence: CASSDSAGGTDTQYF.

This clonotype was detected only a few times. V usage is TRBV7-2 and J usage is TRBJ2-5; no firm D call. The CDR3 spans 13 residues. Trimming left V 5 bases short and J 2 bases short, with 9 bases between. The V gene's germline CDR1 is SGHTA and CDR2 FQGNSA. CDR3 amino acids: CASSNLGQETQYF. DNA of the CDR3: TGTGCCAGCAGCAACCTGGGGCAAGAGACCCAGTACTTC.

The chain links TRBV7-2 to TRBJ1-1, with D perhaps TRBD1 (5 bases). Germline values: CDR1 SGHTA, CDR2 FQGNSA. The V and J ends lost 4 bases and 1 base respectively, with 16 bases between them. There are 16 residues in the CDR3. CDR3 sequence: CASSSRGLVWNTEAFF. The DNA of the CDR3 is TGTGCCAGCAGCTCTAGGGGCCTGGTGTGGAACACTGAAGCTTTCTTT.

The rearrangement joins TRBV12-3 or TRBV12-4 to TRBJ1-1; D unclear. Trimming pared 1 base from V and 3 bases from J, leaving 6 bases between. This CDR3 region has 13 residues. CDR3 loop: CASSLGADTEAFF. CDR3 sequence (DNA): TGTGCCAGCAGTTTAGGAGCTGACACTGAAGCTTTCTTT.

A few counts support this clonotype. V is TRBV6-1 and J is TRBJ2-5, with 9 nucleotides matching TRBD1. V was pared by 8 bases and J by 4 bases, with 11 bases of the junction left unmatched. The CDR3 is made up of 15 amino acids. Germline CDR1 is MNHNS and CDR2 is SASEGT. The CDR3 sequence is CASSQPGQGLETQYF. The CDR3 bases are TGTGCCAGCTCTCAACCGGGACAGGGATTAGAGACCCAGTACTTC.

The sample holds one count of this clonotype. J is TRBJ1-5 and V is TRBV6-6; D not resolved. Germline lookup yields CDR1 MNHNY and CDR2 SVGAGI (reference sequence). The CDR3 is 13 residues long. V was trimmed by 6 bases and J by 7 bases, leaving 13 bases between them. CDR3 sequence: CASSSDETQPQHF. DNA for the CDR3: TGTGCCAGCAGCTCCGATGAGACGCAGCCCCAGCATTTT.